The T cell receptor (beta chain) under discussion was sequenced for a study of OX40 agonist ivuxolimab in advanced cancers. About the research overall: At 65% to 90% male, the cohort had a mean age of about 60 years, ranging from 23 to 79. Prior therapy, whether anti-PD-1, anti-PD-L1 or anti-CTLA-4, was allowed, and approximately 37% had some.

A word on this clone: Its target is not known.

The CDR3 length is 14 residues. The ends lost 3 bases at V and 6 bases at J; junction bases unmatched: 5. Germline CDR1 and CDR2: SGHRS and YFSETQ. General study points: Expanded clones belonging to CD8+ T cells outnumbered, on average, those of CD4+.

The repertoire was sequenced with immunoSEQ multiplex PCR; TCRdb's copy has only in-frame clones and lacks some. The sample consists of more than 45,000 clones, 80% to 90% of them appearing once. Collection of blood occurred at baseline, at cycle 4 day 1, and at cycle 7 day 1. This sequence was found in an adult with an advanced solid tumor such as melanoma, head and neck, liver or kidney cancer. This sequence joins TRBV5-1 and TRBJ2-1, with TRBD2 identical over 8 bases. The sequencing used CD4+ or CD8+ T cells sorted from blood, collected in a trial of the OX40 agonist ivuxolimab. In nucleotides, the CDR3 is TGCGCCAGCAGCTCGGGACTAGTAAGCAATGAGCAGTTCTTC. Its translation is CASSSGLVSNEQFF.